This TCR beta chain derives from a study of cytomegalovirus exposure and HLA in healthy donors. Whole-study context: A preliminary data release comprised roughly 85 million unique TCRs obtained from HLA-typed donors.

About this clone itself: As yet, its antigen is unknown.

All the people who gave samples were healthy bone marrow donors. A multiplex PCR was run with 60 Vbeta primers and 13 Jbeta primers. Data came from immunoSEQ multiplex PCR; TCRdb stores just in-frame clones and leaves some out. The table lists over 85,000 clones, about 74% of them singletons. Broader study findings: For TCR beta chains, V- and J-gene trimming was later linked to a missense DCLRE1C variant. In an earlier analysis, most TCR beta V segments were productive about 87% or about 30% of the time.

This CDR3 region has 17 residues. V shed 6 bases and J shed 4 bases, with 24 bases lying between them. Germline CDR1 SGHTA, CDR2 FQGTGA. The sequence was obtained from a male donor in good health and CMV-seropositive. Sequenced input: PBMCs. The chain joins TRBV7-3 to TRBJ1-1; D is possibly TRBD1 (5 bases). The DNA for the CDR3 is TGTGCCAGCAGATACGGACTAGTGGGCAGGGTAGGCACTGAAGCTTTCTTT. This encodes CASRYGLVGRVGTEAFF.